A single sample gave rise to the 8 T cell receptor beta chains below, sequenced in a study of blood T cells in healthy people across ages. Through a sample-barcoded 5' primer and a J-beta primer mix, a second PCR was run for about 7 to 12 cycles. TCRdb reanalysed the 5' RACE reads using MiXCR and keeps one entry per CDR3 protein. The table records some 1,800,000 distinct CDR3 sequences, 30% to 40% of them present only once. The material sequenced was blood. The receptors stem from a human donor in good health.

This chain joins TRBV27 and TRBJ2-4; D not certain. The assigned J gene may be wrong: the sequence end matches TRBJ2-5 better. The CDR3 is 17 amino acids. Germline values: CDR1 MNHEY, CDR2 SMNVEV (reference sequence). The CDR3 DNA is TGTGCCAGCAATTCCTCCCCGGGCCCAACAAGGCAAGAGACCCAGTACTTC. Residues: CASNSSPGPTRQETQYF.

The gene calls are TRBV4-1 and TRBJ2-4; either TRBD1 or TRBD2 may supply D (5 bases each). Trimming took 1 base from V and 10 from J, leaving 11 bases between them. This CDR3 is built from 13 residues. Germline V lookup: CDR1 MGHRA, CDR2 YSYEKL. The CDR3 nucleotides read TGCGCCAGCAGCCAAGGGATGAGGGGAATTCAGTACTTC. Amino acid sequence: CASSQGMRGIQYF.

This clonotype was detected only a few times. The J gene is TRBJ1-1, the V gene TRBV20-1; D perhaps matches TRBD1 (6 bases). The germline V gene has CDR1 DFQATT and CDR2 SNEGSKA (reference sequence). The CDR3 has 13 residues. Trimming left V 6 bases short and J 6 bases short, with 17 bases between. The CDR3 region is CSATDVGGPEAFF. The CDR3 DNA sequence: TGCAGTGCGACAGACGTCGGGGGGCCTGAAGCTTTCTTT.

In this sample, this clonotype turned up once. Just one base apart from a much larger clone, this may be a read error. The chain has TRBV28 and TRBJ2-7; tentatively, D is TRBD1 (6 bases). Trimming left V 8 bases short and J 2 bases short, with 19 bases between. The CDR3 is 15 residues long. CDR1 is MDHEN, CDR2 SYDVKM, per germline. The CDR3 bases are TGTGCCAGCGGCCTCAGGGGTTCTGGGGCCTACGAGCAGTACTTC. Encoded protein: CASGLRGSGAYEQYF. The complete variable domain, with remaining parts taken from reference TRBV28 and TRBJ2-7, reads DVKVTQSSRYLVKRTGEKVFLECVQDMDHENMFWYRQDPGLGLRLIYFSYDVKMKEKGDIPEGYSVSREKKERFSLILESASTNQTSMYLCASGLRGSGAYEQYFGPGTRLTVT.

CDR3 protein: CASSSRAGVLDNEQFF. The CDR3 DNA follows: TGTGCCAGCAGTTCGCGAGCGGGGGTGTTGGACAATGAGCAGTTCTTC. This chain joins TRBV12-3 or TRBV12-4 and TRBJ2-1; the match to TRBD2 covers 8 bases. This CDR3 has 16 residues. J was trimmed by 5 bases and V by 4 bases; bases with no gene match: 10.

The CDR3 spells CASSQEGAFAEAFF. CDR3 nucleotides: TGCGCCAGCAGCCAAGAGGGGGCGTTTGCTGAAGCTTTCTTT. This rearrangement joins TRBV4-3 to TRBJ1-1, with D perhaps matching TRBD1 (6 bases). With 0 bases removed from V and 6 bases from J, the gap between germline ends came to 11 bases. The CDR3 is 14 residues long. Germline CDR1 LGHNA, CDR2 YSLEER.

This sequence joins TRBV29-1 and TRBJ2-2; D remains ambiguous. Germline V gives CDR1 SQVTM, CDR2 ANQGSEA. V lost 4 bases and J 6 bases, leaving 15 bases between the germline ends. This CDR3 is built from 14 residues. The CDR3 loop reads CSVADSGEAGELFF. The DNA for the CDR3 is TGCAGCGTTGCCGACTCGGGTGAGGCCGGGGAGCTGTTTTTT.

This clonotype was seen at least ten times. The gene calls are TRBV7-2 and TRBJ2-3; perhaps TRBD1 as D (6 bases). Trimming took 8 bases from V and 2 from J, leaving 14 bases between them. The CDR3 totals 14 residues. The germline V gene encodes CDR1 SGHTA and CDR2 FQGNSA. CDR3 sequence: CASLLRGFTDTQYF. As DNA, the CDR3 is TGTGCCAGCCTTCTAAGGGGGTTCACAGATACGCAGTATTTT.